One and the same sample provided the 21 T cell receptor beta chains below, sequenced in a study of blood T cell repertoires in COVID-19. The data were produced by immunoSEQ multiplex PCR, yet TCRdb's version contains in-frame clones alone and is incomplete. The sample lists around 290,000 clones; about 89% were seen once. Sequenced sample: peripheral blood. These TCRs come from a man aged 40-49 years with acute or convalescent COVID-19.

This clone was detected only once. The V and J genes are TRBV7-9 and TRBJ1-5; perhaps TRBD1 as D (5 bases). Germline V gene data show CDR1 as SEHNR and CDR2 as FQNEAQ (reference sequence). The germline V and J ends were trimmed by 4 bases and 5 bases, with 9 bases remaining between them. CDR3 length equals 13 residues. Here the CDR3 reads CASSSDKDQPQHF. The CDR3 DNA is TGTGCCAGCAGCTCGGACAAGGATCAGCCCCAGCATTTT.

The rearrangement uses TRBV5-4 and TRBJ2-7, with TRBD1 matching over 9 bases. Looked up from germline, CDR1 is SGHNT and CDR2 is YYREEE (reference sequence). Trimming took 7 bases from V and 4 from J; bases not matched to a gene: 12. The CDR3 sequence is 15 residues long. The CDR3 loop is CASQPGGQGRYEQYF. The CDR3 DNA reads TGTGCCAGCCAGCCCGGAGGACAGGGGAGATACGAGCAGTACTTC.

The chain links TRBV11-2 to TRBJ1-3, with no clear D. Deletions cut 5 bases from V and 4 bases from J, with 9 bases between. The germline gives CDR1 SGHAT, CDR2 FQNNGV. The CDR3 sequence is 13 residues long. The CDR3 nucleotides read TGTGCCAGCAGCCCGTCCTTGGGAAACACCATATATTTT. Its protein product is CASSPSLGNTIYF.

The chain carries TRBV5-4 and TRBJ1-2; 9 bases line up with TRBD1. The CDR3 runs to 15 residues. Germline loops: CDR1 SGHNT, CDR2 YYREEE (reference sequence). V lost 4 bases and J lost 7; bases outside the gene matches: 11. CDR3 sequence: CASSPVDRGIPGYTF. The CDR3 bases are TGTGCCAGCAGCCCAGTGGACAGGGGCATTCCTGGCTACACCTTC.

The V gene is TRBV5-1, the J gene TRBJ2-7; D is ambiguous. The germline V gene has CDR1 SGHRS and CDR2 YFSETQ. This CDR3 region has 13 residues. With 2 bases removed from V and 4 bases from J, the gap between germline ends came to 10 bases. The CDR3 region is CASSLDKKYEQYF. Written as DNA, the CDR3 is TGCGCCAGCAGCTTAGACAAGAAGTACGAGCAGTACTTC.

This clone was recorded a few times. V is TRBV11-2 and J is TRBJ1-1; possible D gene TRBD1, 5 bases. V lost 5 bases and J lost 12, with 19 bases in between. This CDR3 has 13 amino acids. From germline, CDR1 is SGHAT and CDR2 FQNNGV. The CDR3 loop is CASSPLLQRGTFF. CDR3 nucleotides: TGTGCCAGCAGCCCCCTCCTTCAAAGGGGAACTTTCTTT.

The rearrangement uses TRBV4-1 and TRBJ1-1; 7 bases are a match to TRBD1. With V trimmed by 0 bases and J by 4 bases, 2 bases remained unmatched. Germline V lookup: CDR1 MGHRA, CDR2 YSYEKL. The CDR3 contains 14 residues. For the CDR3, the DNA is TGCGCCAGCAGCCAAGAACCAGGGGGCACTGAAGCTTTCTTT. Its translation: CASSQEPGGTEAFF.

CDR3 nucleotides: TGTGCCAGCAGCTTATTCGTTTCTGGAGGACAGTATGATCAGCCCCAGCATTTT. Translation: CASSLFVSGGQYDQPQHF. This chain joins TRBV7-8 and TRBJ1-5, with D tentatively TRBD1 (6 bases). V was pared by 2 bases and J by 5 bases, with 22 bases between. Germline V gene lookup returns CDR1 SGHVS and CDR2 FQNEAQ. The CDR3 runs 18 residues.

The chain is built from TRBV5-1 and TRBJ2-1; 7 positions match TRBD1. With 6 bases clipped from V and 12 bases from J, the junction kept 12 bases outside the gene matches. Germline lookup yields CDR1 SGHRS and CDR2 YFSETQ. This CDR3 contains 13 residues. Here the CDR3 reads CASTFSEGAWQFF. The DNA of the CDR3 is TGCGCCAGCACCTTCTCCGAGGGGGCGTGGCAGTTCTTC.

The chain is built from TRBV6-5 and TRBJ1-3; TRBD1 might be the D (6 bases). CDR3 length: 14 residues. Germline V gene sequence: CDR1 MNHEY, CDR2 SVGAGI. The V and J ends lost 6 bases and 0 bases respectively, with 9 bases between them. DNA of the CDR3: TGTGCCAGCAGACGACAGGCCTCTGGAAACACCATATATTTT. Translation: CASRRQASGNTIYF.

The CDR3 nucleotides read TGTGCCAGCAGCCCGCGAAATGGGGGGAACAATGAGCAGTTCTTC. The encoded protein is CASSPRNGGNNEQFF. V usage is TRBV7-3 and J usage is TRBJ2-1, with D maybe TRBD2 (6 bases). The V gene lost 5 bases and the J gene lost 5 bases, with 16 bases spanning the gap. Germline V CDR1 and CDR2: SGHTA, FQGTGA. This CDR3 comprises 15 residues.

The chain is built from TRBV6-5 and TRBJ1-2, with no clear D. Germline loops: CDR1 MNHEY, CDR2 SVGAGI. Trimming removed 7 bases at V and 8 bases at J, with 17 bases between. CDR3 length: 13 amino acids. The CDR3 spells CASTPGSSRGYTF. CDR3 nucleotide sequence: TGTGCCAGCACCCCCGGGTCCAGCCGAGGCTACACCTTC.

The chain uses TRBV5-1 and TRBJ1-1, with D maybe TRBD1 (6 bases). The CDR3 extends over 15 amino acids. Germline V gene data show CDR1 as SGHRS and CDR2 as YFSETQ. V lost 0 bases and J lost 3, with 12 bases in between. CDR3 bases: TGCGCCAGCAGCTTGGTGGCAGGGGTGGACACTGAAGCTTTCTTT. Protein product: CASSLVAGVDTEAFF.

CDR3 sequence (DNA): TGTGCCAGCAGTTTCGGGACTATCGATACGCAGTATTTT. This encodes CASSFGTIDTQYF. This chain connects TRBV12-3 or TRBV12-4 to TRBJ2-3, with TRBD2 matching over 7 bases. The CDR3 has 13 residues. The V gene end was trimmed by 3 bases and the J gene end by 6 bases; junction bases not matched to a gene: 3.

The J gene is TRBJ2-7, the V gene TRBV24-1, with D possibly matching TRBD1 (5 bases). Trimming removed 0 bases from V and 10 bases from J, with 6 bases in between. The CDR3 length is 11 residues. Germline-derived CDR1 and CDR2 are KGHDR and SFDVKD. This chain's CDR3 is CATSDLGQQYF. The CDR3 coding sequence is TGTGCCACCAGTGATTTGGGACAACAGTACTTC.

This chain links TRBV2 with TRBJ2-5; 7 nucleotides align to TRBD2. CDR1 SNHLY and CDR2 FYNNEI come from the germline V gene. The junction had 15 bases not matched to a gene; V was cut back by 7 bases and J by 4 bases. The length of the CDR3 is 16 residues. CDR3 bases: TGTGCCAGCAATAAAGGCGGGGGTGGAGGGCGAGAGACCCAGTACTTC. Translation gives CASNKGGGGGRETQYF.

This clone was observed a few times. The genes are TRBV20-1 and TRBJ1-2; D possibly corresponds to TRBD1 (5 bases). Germline V lookup: CDR1 DFQATT, CDR2 SNEGSKA (reference sequence). Trimming shortened V by 3 bases and J by 1 base, and 12 bases separated the two germline ends. This CDR3 contains 14 residues. CDR3 in DNA: TGCAGTGCTAGTCCGCTCGGGGGTAACTATGGCTACACCTTC. Translated: CSASPLGGNYGYTF.

The CDR3 DNA reads as TGCGCCAGCACCCAAACAGGGGGTGAACGCCTTAATGAGCAGTTCTTC. It encodes CASTQTGGERLNEQFF. V usage is TRBV5-1 and J usage is TRBJ2-1; 8 bases map to TRBD1. The V gene's germline CDR1 is SGHRS and CDR2 YFSETQ. The CDR3 loop spans 16 amino acids. V was clipped by 6 bases and J by 7 bases; unmatched bases: 15.

The chain has TRBV15 and TRBJ1-1; D is unresolved. V was cut by 3 bases and J by 2 bases, with 10 bases left in between. This CDR3 is 14 amino acids long. Looked up from germline, CDR1 is LNHNV and CDR2 is YYDKDF (reference sequence). The CDR3 protein is CATSRETVNTEAFF. In DNA, the CDR3 is TGTGCCACCAGCAGGGAGACGGTCAACACTGAAGCTTTCTTT.

The V and J genes are TRBV5-8 and TRBJ1-1; D is ambiguous. Trimming stripped 0 bases from V and 8 bases from J, with 5 bases between. This CDR3 region has 11 residues. CDR1 and CDR2 from the germline V gene are SGHTS and YDEGEE. DNA for the CDR3: TGTGCCAGCAGCTTGGGAGCAGAAGCTTTCTTT. Protein: CASSLGAEAFF.

The chain is built from TRBV5-4 and TRBJ2-4; 8 bases are a match to TRBD2. Unmatched junction bases numbered 1, after V lost 2 bases and J lost 0 bases. The CDR3 runs 15 residues. From germline, CDR1 is SGHNT and CDR2 YYREEE (reference sequence). The CDR3 is CASSFAGGAKNIQYF. The CDR3 nucleotides read TGTGCCAGCAGCTTCGCGGGGGGAGCCAAAAACATTCAGTACTTC.